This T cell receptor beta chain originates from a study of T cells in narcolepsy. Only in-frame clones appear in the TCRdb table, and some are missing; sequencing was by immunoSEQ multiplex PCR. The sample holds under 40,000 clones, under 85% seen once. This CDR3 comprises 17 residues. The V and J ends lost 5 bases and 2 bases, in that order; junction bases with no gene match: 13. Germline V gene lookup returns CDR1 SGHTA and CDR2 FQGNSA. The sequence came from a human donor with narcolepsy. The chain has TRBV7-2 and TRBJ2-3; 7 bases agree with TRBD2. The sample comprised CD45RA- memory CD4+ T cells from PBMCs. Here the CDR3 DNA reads TGTGCCAGCAGCGTAAATAACATCGGGGGGTCCACAGATACGCAGTATTTT. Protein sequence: CASSVNNIGGSTDTQYF.